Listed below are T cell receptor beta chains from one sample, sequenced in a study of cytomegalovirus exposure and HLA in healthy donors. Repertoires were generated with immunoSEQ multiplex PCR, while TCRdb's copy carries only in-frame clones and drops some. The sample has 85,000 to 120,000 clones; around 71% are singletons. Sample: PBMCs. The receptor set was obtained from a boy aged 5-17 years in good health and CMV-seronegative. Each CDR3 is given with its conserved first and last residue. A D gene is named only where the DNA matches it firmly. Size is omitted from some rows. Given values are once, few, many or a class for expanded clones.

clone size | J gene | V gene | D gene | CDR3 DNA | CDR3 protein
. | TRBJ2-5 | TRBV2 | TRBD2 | TGTGCCAGCAGCATGGAACTAGCGGGAGCCGGTGAGACCCAGTACTTC | CASSMELAGAGETQYF
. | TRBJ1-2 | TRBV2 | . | TGTGCCAGCAGTCCTACAGGGTATGGCTACACCTTC | CASSPTGYGYTF
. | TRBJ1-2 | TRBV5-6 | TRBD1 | TGTGCCAGCAGCCCCCGGACAGGGTATGGCTACACCTTC | CASSPRTGYGYTF
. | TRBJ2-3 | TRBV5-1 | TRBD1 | TGCGCCAGCAGCCCCTGGACAGGAACAGATACGCAGTATTTT | CASSPWTGTDTQYF
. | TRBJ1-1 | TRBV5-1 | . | TGCGCCAGCAGCTTGGATTCAGGGAACACTGAAGCTTTCTTT | CASSLDSGNTEAFF
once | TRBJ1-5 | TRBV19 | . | TGTGCCAGTAGGCTCCAAGGGGGAATTCAGCCCCAGCATTTT | CASRLQGGIQPQHF
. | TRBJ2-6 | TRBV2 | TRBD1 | TGTGCCACTCCGCGAACGGGCCTCCAAGGGGGCTCTAGGGCCAACGTCCTGACTTTC | CATPRTGLQGGSRANVLTF
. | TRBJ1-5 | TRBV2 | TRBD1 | TGTGCCAGCAGTGAAGCGGGACAGGGGGATCAGCCCCAGCATTTT | CASSEAGQGDQPQHF
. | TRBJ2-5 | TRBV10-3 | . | TGTGCCATCAGTGCGGGCGGGCAAGAGACCCAGTACTTC | CAISAGGQETQYF
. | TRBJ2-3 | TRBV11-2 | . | TGTGCCAGCAGCTTATTGGGGCCCACAGATACGCAGTATTTT | CASSLLGPTDTQYF
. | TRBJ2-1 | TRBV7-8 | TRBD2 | TGTGCCAGCAGCGCTAGCGGGAGAACTGAGCAGTTCTTC | CASSASGRTEQFF
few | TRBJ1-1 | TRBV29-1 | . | TGCAGCGTTGGGACAGTCGATATGAACACTGAAGCTTTCTTT | CSVGTVDMNTEAFF
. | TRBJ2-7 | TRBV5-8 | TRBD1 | TGTGCCAGCAGCGGCCGGGGGACAGGGGCCTACGAGCAGTACTTC | CASSGRGTGAYEQYF
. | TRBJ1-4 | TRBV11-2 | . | TGTGCCAGCAGCCGGGACTTGGGTGAAAAACTGTTTTTT | CASSRDLGEKLFF
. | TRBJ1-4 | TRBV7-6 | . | TGTGCCAGCAGCCAACTCCTTTGGGGAGTGTATGAAAAACTGTTTTTT | CASSQLLWGVYEKLFF
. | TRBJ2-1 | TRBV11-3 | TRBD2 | TGTGCCAGCAGACTCACTAGCGGGACTGGAGAGCAGTTCTTC | CASRLTSGTGEQFF
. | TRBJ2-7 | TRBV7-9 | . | TGTGCCAGCAGGCCTGACAGTACCTACGAGCAGTACTTC | CASRPDSTYEQYF
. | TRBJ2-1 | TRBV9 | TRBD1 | TGTGCCAGCAGCGTAGTAGGGGGCCTCTACAATGAGCAGTTCTTC | CASSVVGGLYNEQFF
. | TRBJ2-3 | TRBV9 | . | TGTGCCAGCAGCGTGGGAGCTAGCACAGATACGCAGTATTTT | CASSVGASTDTQYF
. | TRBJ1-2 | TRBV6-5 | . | TGTGCCAGCAGTTACCTTGGGGCTTATGGCTACACCTTC | CASSYLGAYGYTF
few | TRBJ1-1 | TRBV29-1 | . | TGCAGCGTCGCAGGGAAGGGAAACACTGAAGCTTTCTTT | CSVAGKGNTEAFF
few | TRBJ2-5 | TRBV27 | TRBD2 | TGTGCCAGTGGATGGCGGGGGGGCAGTAGAGAGCAGTACTTC | CASGWRGGSREQYF
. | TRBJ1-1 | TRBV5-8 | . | TGTGCCAGCAGCTATCCAGGTGAAGCTTTCTTT | CASSYPGEAFF
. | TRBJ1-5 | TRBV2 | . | TGTGCCAGCAGTGCTCGGAGCAATCAGCCCCAGCATTTT | CASSARSNQPQHF
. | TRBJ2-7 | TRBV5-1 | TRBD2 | TGCGCCAGCAGCCCTCGGACTAGTCACGAGCAGTACTTC | CASSPRTSHEQYF
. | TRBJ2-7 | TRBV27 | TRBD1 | TGTGCCAGCAAAGGGGGCCTTAAGGTCTACGAGCAGTACTTC | CASKGGLKVYEQYF
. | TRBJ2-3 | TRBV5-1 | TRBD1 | TGCGCCAGCAGCTTGGGACAGGGGATCCCAGATACGCAGTATTTT | CASSLGQGIPDTQYF
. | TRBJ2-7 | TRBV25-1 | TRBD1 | TGTGCCAGCAGTGGATTGAGGACAGGGTCTAAGGAGCAGTACTTC | CASSGLRTGSKEQYF